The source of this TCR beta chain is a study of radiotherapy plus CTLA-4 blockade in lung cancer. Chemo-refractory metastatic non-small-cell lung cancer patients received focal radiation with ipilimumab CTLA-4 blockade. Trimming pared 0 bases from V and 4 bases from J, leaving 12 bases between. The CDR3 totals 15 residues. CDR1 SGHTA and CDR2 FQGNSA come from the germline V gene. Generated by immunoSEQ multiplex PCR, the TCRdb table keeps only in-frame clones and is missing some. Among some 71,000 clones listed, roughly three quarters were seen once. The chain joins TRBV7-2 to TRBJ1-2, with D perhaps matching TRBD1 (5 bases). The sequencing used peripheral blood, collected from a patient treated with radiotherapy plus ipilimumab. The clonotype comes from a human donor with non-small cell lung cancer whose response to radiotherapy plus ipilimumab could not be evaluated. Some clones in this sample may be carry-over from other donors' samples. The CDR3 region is CASSLAPEGTYGYTF. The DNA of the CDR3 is TGTGCCAGCAGCTTAGCCCCGGAGGGGACCTATGGCTACACCTTC.